Below are 21 T cell receptor beta chains sequenced from a single sample in a study of cytomegalovirus exposure and HLA in healthy donors. Vbeta (60) and Jbeta (13) primers were used in the PCR. Using immunoSEQ multiplex PCR, the repertoire was profiled, and TCRdb retains in-frame clones only, with some absent. The data show more than 150,000 clones, about three quarters seen once. Sequenced sample: PBMCs. All receptors come from a man aged 18-30 years in good health and CMV-seronegative.

In this sample, this clone turned up a few times. The chain uses TRBV2 and TRBJ2-1; TRBD2 matches 7 bases. Per the germline V gene, CDR1 is SNHLY and CDR2 is FYNNEI. CDR3 size: 17 residues. The V and J ends lost 6 bases and 6 bases, in that order; junction bases with no gene match: 17. The CDR3 DNA reads TGTGCCAGCAGGAACTCCTTACGCGGGAGAGAGGGCAATGAGCAGTTCTTC. Its protein product is CASRNSLRGREGNEQFF.

The chain links TRBV20-1 to TRBJ2-7; no clear D gene. This CDR3 contains 11 residues. V was cut by 5 bases and J by 4 bases, with 9 bases left in between. Germline V lookup: CDR1 DFQATT, CDR2 SNEGSKA (reference sequence). CDR3 bases: TGCAGTGCTCAGCAGGTATACGAGCAGTACTTC. The encoded protein is CSAQQVYEQYF.

This clone showed up just once. This chain joins TRBV7-9 and TRBJ1-5, with D maybe TRBD1 (6 bases). The V gene lost 5 bases and the J gene lost 0 bases, with 14 bases spanning the gap. The CDR3 covers 16 residues. CDR1 is SEHNR, CDR2 FQNEAQ, per germline (reference sequence). The chain's CDR3 is CASSARGSGSNQPQHF. The CDR3 DNA sequence: TGTGCCAGCAGCGCGAGGGGGTCCGGTAGCAATCAGCCCCAGCATTTT.

The CDR3 DNA is TGTGCCAGCAGTTACGGCGAAAAACTGTTTTTT. Protein sequence: CASSYGEKLFF. The V call is TRBV6-5, the J call TRBJ1-4; D not resolved. Germline V gene data show CDR1 as MNHEY and CDR2 as SVGAGI. Trimming pared 2 bases from V and 8 bases from J, leaving 3 bases between. The CDR3 sequence is 11 residues long.

The chain recombines TRBV27 with TRBJ2-1, with 14 positions matching TRBD2. J gave up 7 bases and V 4 bases, and 6 bases lay outside the gene matches. The CDR3 consists of 16 residues. Per the germline V gene, CDR1 is MNHEY and CDR2 is SMNVEV (reference sequence). The CDR3 spells CASSYRGLAGVNEQFF. Written as DNA, the CDR3 is TGTGCCAGCAGTTATAGGGGACTAGCGGGAGTGAATGAGCAGTTCTTC.

This clone was detected once. The rearrangement uses TRBV6-4 and TRBJ1-2, with 8 bases matching TRBD1. The V gene end was trimmed by 2 bases and the J gene end by 3 bases; junction bases not matched to a gene: 8. CDR1 is MRHNA, CDR2 SNTAGT, per germline. The CDR3 is 16 amino acids. CDR3 sequence: CASSDTLNRGDYGYTF. CDR3 nucleotide sequence: TGTGCCAGCAGTGACACCCTCAACAGGGGGGACTATGGCTACACCTTC.

This clone came up a few times. One junction end does not reproduce the germline sequence, and a read error may be involved. The chain is built from TRBV6-6 and TRBJ2-5; TRBD1 is a possible D gene (6 bases). Germline CDR1 is MNHNY and CDR2 is SVGAGI (reference sequence). This CDR3 is built from 11 residues. The CDR3 spells CASSYRQGQHF. The CDR3 region has the DNA TGTGCCAGCAGTTACCGCCAGGGACAACACTTC.

This sequence joins TRBV27 and TRBJ2-6; TRBD1 agrees at 10 bases. Germline assignment: CDR1 MNHEY and CDR2 SMNVEV (reference sequence). Germline trimming cut 5 bases from V and 0 bases from J; bases unmatched to any gene: 7. The CDR3 spans 18 residues. The CDR3 DNA reads as TGTGCCAGCAGTCAAAGAGGGACAGGGGTCTCTGGGGCCAACGTCCTGACTTTC. Its translation is CASSQRGTGVSGANVLTF. Filled out from reference TRBV27 and TRBJ2-6, the complete variable domain reads EAQVTQNPRYLITVTGKKLTVTCSQNMNHEYMSWYRQDPGLGLRQIYYSMNVEVTDKGDVPEGYKVSRKEKRNFPLILESPSPNQTSLYFCASSQRGTGVSGANVLTFGAGSRLTVL.

This clone came up once. The chain is built from TRBV27 and TRBJ1-2, with 10 bases fitting TRBD1. The V and J ends lost 5 bases and 7 bases, in that order; junction bases with no gene match: 13. Germline lookup yields CDR1 MNHEY and CDR2 SMNVEV (reference sequence). The CDR3 has 16 amino acids. The DNA of the CDR3 is TGTGCCAGCAGTCGACAGGGGGCGGTAGGATTAGGTGGCTACACCTTC. Translated, it gives CASSRQGAVGLGGYTF.

The chain couples TRBV6-5 to TRBJ1-1; 7 nucleotides align to TRBD1. With V trimmed by 6 bases and J by 3 bases, 7 bases remained unmatched. The CDR3 covers 14 residues. Germline V gene sequence: CDR1 MNHEY, CDR2 SVGAGI. CDR3 amino acids: CASRNGQGDTEAFF. The CDR3 nucleotides read TGTGCCAGCAGAAACGGCCAGGGGGACACTGAAGCTTTCTTT.

The chain has TRBV11-2 and TRBJ2-1; a possible D gene is TRBD2 (6 bases). The CDR3 is made up of 16 amino acids. The germline CDR1 and CDR2 sequences are SGHAT and FQNNGV. V was clipped by 0 bases and J by 4 bases, with 13 bases between them. CDR3 in amino acids: CASSLEYGRGYNEQFF. The DNA of the CDR3 is TGTGCCAGCAGCTTAGAGTACGGGCGGGGTTACAATGAGCAGTTCTTC.

This chain joins TRBV18 and TRBJ2-7; D is perhaps TRBD2 (5 bases). The length of the CDR3 is 13 residues. With 2 bases removed from V and 6 bases from J, the gap between germline ends came to 11 bases. CDR1 KGHSH and CDR2 LQKENI come from the germline V gene. The CDR3 sequence: CASSPIGDGEQYF. In DNA form, the CDR3 reads TGTGCCAGCTCACCAATCGGGGATGGCGAGCAGTACTTC.

The gene calls are TRBV7-3 and TRBJ2-2, with 8 bases lining up with TRBD1. This CDR3 is built from 14 residues. V lost 4 bases and J lost 3; bases outside the gene matches: 1. Germline lookup yields CDR1 SGHTA and CDR2 FQGTGA. The CDR3 DNA sequence: TGTGCCAGCAGCTCGGACAGGGACACCGGGGAGCTGTTTTTT. Amino acid sequence: CASSSDRDTGELFF.

This clone was observed a few times. This rearrangement joins TRBV7-9 to TRBJ1-1; 8 positions match TRBD1. Trimming took 2 bases from V and 12 from J; bases not matched to a gene: 5. Per germline, CDR1 SEHNR and CDR2 FQNEAQ (reference sequence). This CDR3 comprises 12 residues. This chain's CDR3 is CASSLRTGTTFF. The DNA for the CDR3 is TGTGCCAGCAGCTTAAGGACAGGGACAACTTTCTTT.

This clone is a singleton in its sample. The chain recombines TRBV6-5 with TRBJ1-1, with D hard to call. CDR3 length: 13 residues. Germline CDR1 and CDR2: MNHEY and SVGAGI. The germline V and J ends were trimmed by 6 bases and 11 bases, with 19 bases remaining between them. The CDR3 loop reads CASRYTQASVAFF. DNA for the CDR3: TGTGCCAGCAGGTACACTCAGGCTAGCGTGGCTTTCTTT.

The genes are TRBV5-1 and TRBJ1-2; 9 bases agree with TRBD1. The V gene's germline CDR1 is SGHRS and CDR2 YFSETQ. The V and J ends lost 4 bases and 4 bases, in that order; junction bases with no gene match: 2. The length of the CDR3 is 13 residues. In DNA form, the CDR3 reads TGCGCCAGCAGCCAGGGACAGGGCTATGGCTACACCTTC. Translating gives CASSQGQGYGYTF.

The J gene is TRBJ2-5, the V gene TRBV6-1, with 8 bases lining up with TRBD1. The CDR3 sequence is 14 residues long. The J segment lost 5 bases and the V segment lost 7 bases, leaving 9 bases of the junction unmatched. Per the germline V gene, CDR1 is MNHNS and CDR2 is SASEGT. The CDR3: CASTAPGQAETQYF. The CDR3 coding sequence is TGTGCCAGCACAGCCCCGGGACAGGCGGAGACCCAGTACTTC.

V gene TRBV6-6 combines with J gene TRBJ1-5; tentatively, D is TRBD1 (5 bases). The CDR3 totals 15 residues. Trimming shortened V by 6 bases and J by 0 bases, and 12 bases separated the two germline ends. Germline-derived CDR1 and CDR2 are MNHNY and SVGAGI (reference sequence). DNA for the CDR3: TGTGCCAGCAGCTTTGGGGCAGATAGCAATCAGCCCCAGCATTTT. This encodes CASSFGADSNQPQHF.

V and J are TRBV7-3 and TRBJ2-5; D may be TRBD1 (6 bases). The CDR3 covers 14 residues. Trimming cost V 5 bases and J 4 bases, with 14 bases left between them. Germline CDR1 and CDR2: SGHTA and FQGTGA. The CDR3 sequence is CASSLNGGGETQYF. The DNA for the CDR3 is TGTGCCAGCAGCCTAAATGGGGGCGGAGAGACCCAGTACTTC.

As concerns this clone: Different DNA sequences within this sample yield the same CDR3. The chain uses TRBV29-1 and TRBJ2-2, with unresolved D. V gave up 3 bases and J gave up 0 bases, with 11 bases separating them. The CDR3 spans 15 residues. The V gene's germline CDR1 is SQVTM and CDR2 ANQGSEA. The CDR3 DNA follows: TGCAGCGTTGACCCTGGCGGCGCGAACACCGGGGAGCTGTTTTTT. Translation: CSVDPGGANTGELFF.

The chain employs TRBV7-4 and TRBJ2-2; 10 nucleotides agree with TRBD1. J lost 6 bases, V lost 2 bases, and 9 bases had no gene match. The CDR3 sequence is 17 residues long. CDR1 SGHVT and CDR2 SQSDAQ come from the germline V gene. The CDR3 region is CASSLYRDRGFPGELFF. The DNA of the CDR3 is TGTGCCAGCAGCTTATACCGGGACAGGGGTTTTCCCGGGGAGCTGTTTTTT.